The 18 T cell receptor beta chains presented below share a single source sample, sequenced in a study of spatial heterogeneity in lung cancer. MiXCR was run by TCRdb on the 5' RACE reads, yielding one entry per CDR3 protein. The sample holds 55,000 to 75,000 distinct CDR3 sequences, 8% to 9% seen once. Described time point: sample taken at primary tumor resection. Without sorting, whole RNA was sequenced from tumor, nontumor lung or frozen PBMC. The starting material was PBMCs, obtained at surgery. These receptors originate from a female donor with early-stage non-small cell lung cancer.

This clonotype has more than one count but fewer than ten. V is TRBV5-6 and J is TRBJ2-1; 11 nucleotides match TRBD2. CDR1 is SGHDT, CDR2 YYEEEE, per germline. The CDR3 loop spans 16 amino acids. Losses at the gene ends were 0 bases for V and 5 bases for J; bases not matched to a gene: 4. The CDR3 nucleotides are TGTGCCAGCAGCTTGGCCCTGGGACTAGCGGACAATGAGCAGTTCTTC. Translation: CASSLALGLADNEQFF.

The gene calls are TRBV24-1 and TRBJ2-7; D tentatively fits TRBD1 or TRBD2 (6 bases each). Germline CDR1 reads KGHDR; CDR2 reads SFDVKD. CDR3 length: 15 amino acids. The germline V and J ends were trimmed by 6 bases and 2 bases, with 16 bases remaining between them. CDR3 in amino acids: CATSPGARETYEQYF. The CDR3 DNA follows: TGTGCCACCAGTCCGGGGGCCCGCGAAACCTACGAGCAGTACTTC.

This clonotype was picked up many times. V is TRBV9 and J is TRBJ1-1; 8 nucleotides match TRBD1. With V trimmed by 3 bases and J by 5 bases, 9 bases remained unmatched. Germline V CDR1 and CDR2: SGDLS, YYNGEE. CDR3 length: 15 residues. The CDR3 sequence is CASSAHGQGATEAFF. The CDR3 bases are TGTGCCAGCAGCGCCCATGGACAGGGAGCGACTGAAGCTTTCTTT.

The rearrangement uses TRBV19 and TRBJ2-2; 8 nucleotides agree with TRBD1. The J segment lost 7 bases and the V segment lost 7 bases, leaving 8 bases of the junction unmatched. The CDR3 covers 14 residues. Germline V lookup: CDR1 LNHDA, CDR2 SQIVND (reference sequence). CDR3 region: CASTNEQGGGELFF. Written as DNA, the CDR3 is TGTGCCAGTACCAACGAACAGGGGGGCGGGGAGCTGTTTTTT.

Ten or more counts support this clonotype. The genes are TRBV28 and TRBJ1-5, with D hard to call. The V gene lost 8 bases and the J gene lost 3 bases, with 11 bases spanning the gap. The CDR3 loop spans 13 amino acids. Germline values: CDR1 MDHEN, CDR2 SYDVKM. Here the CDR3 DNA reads TGTGCCAGCGGGCCAGACCTCAATCAGCCCCAGCATTTT. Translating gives CASGPDLNQPQHF.

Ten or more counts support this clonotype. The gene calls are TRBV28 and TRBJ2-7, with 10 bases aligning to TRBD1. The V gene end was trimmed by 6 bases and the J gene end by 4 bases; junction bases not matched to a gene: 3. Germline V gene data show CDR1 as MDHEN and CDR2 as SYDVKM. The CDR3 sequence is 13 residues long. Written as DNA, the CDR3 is TGTGCCAGCAGGGGACAGGGGAGGTACGAGCAGTACTTC. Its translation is CASRGQGRYEQYF.

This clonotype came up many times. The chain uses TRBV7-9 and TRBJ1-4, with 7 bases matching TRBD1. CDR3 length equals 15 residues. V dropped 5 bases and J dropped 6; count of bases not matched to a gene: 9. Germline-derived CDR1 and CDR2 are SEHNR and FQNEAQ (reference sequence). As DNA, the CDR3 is TGTGCCAGCAGCCTCAACAGGGGCGATGATGAAAAACTGTTTTTT. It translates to CASSLNRGDDEKLFF.

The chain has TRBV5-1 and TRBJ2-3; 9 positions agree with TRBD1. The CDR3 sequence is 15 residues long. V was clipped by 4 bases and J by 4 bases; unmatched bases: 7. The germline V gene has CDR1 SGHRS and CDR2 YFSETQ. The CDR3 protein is CASSMADRGADTQYF. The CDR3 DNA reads TGCGCCAGCAGCATGGCGGACAGGGGCGCAGATACGCAGTATTTT.

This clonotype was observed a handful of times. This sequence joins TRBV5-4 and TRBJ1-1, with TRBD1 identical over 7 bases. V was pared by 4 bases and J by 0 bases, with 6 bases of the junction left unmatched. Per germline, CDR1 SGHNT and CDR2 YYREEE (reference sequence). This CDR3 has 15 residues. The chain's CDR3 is CASSPDRSMNTEAFF. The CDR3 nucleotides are TGTGCCAGCAGCCCGGACAGGTCAATGAACACTGAAGCTTTCTTT.

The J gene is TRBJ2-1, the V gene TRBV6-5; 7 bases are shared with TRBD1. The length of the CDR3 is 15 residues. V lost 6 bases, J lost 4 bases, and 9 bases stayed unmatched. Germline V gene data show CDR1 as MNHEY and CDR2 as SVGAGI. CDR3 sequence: CASSHQGDDYNEQFF. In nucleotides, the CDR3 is TGTGCCAGCAGCCACCAGGGGGATGATTACAATGAGCAGTTCTTC.

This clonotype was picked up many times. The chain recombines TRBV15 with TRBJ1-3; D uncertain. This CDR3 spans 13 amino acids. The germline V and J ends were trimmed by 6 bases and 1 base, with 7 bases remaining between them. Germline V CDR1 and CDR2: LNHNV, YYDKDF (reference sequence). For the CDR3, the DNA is TGTGCCACCAGGATACCGTCTGGAAACACCATATATTTT. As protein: CATRIPSGNTIYF.

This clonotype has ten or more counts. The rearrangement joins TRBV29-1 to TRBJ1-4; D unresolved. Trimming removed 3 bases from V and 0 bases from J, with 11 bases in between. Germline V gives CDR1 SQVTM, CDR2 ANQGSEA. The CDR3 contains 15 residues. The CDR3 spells CSVEGGGATNEKLFF. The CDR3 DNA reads TGCAGCGTTGAGGGCGGCGGGGCAACTAATGAAAAACTGTTTTTT.

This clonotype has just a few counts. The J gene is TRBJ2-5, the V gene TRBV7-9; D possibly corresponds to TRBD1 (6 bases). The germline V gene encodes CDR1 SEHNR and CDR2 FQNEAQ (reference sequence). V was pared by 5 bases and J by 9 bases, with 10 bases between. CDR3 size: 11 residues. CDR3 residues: CASSPKGAQYF. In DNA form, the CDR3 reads TGTGCCAGCAGCCCGAAGGGGGCCCAGTACTTC.

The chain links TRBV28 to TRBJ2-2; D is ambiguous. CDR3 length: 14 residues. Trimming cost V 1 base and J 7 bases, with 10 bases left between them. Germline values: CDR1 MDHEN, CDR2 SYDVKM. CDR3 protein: CASSLYLTVGELFF. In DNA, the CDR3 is TGTGCCAGCAGTTTATACCTAACAGTCGGGGAGCTGTTTTTT. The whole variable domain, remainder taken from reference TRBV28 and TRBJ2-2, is DVKVTQSSRYLVKRTGEKVFLECVQDMDHENMFWYRQDPGLGLRLIYFSYDVKMKEKGDIPEGYSVSREKKERFSLILESASTNQTSMYLCASSLYLTVGELFFGEGSRLTVL.

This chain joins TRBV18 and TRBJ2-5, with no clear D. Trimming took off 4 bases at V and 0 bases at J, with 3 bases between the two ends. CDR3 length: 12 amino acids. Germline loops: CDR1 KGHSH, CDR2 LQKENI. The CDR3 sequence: CASSRDQETQYF. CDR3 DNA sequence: TGTGCCAGCTCACGAGACCAAGAGACCCAGTACTTC.

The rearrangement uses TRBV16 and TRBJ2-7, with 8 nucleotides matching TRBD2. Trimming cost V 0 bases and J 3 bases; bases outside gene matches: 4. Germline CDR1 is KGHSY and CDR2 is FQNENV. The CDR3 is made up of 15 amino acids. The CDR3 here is CASSQSPGGIYEQYF. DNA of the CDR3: TGTGCCAGCAGCCAATCCCCGGGAGGGATCTACGAGCAGTACTTC.

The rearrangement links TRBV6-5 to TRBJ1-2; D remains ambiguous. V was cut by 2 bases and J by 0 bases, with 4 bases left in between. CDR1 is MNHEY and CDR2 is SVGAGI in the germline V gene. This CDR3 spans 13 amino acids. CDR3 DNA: TGTGCCAGCAGTTACGACCCTAACTATGGCTACACCTTC. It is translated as CASSYDPNYGYTF.

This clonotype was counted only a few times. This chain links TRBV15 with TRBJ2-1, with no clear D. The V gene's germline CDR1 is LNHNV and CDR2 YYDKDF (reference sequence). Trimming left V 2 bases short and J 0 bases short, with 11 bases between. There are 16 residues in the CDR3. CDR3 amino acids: CATSRSTQSSYNEQFF. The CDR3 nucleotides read TGTGCCACCAGCAGATCGACACAGAGCTCCTACAATGAGCAGTTCTTC. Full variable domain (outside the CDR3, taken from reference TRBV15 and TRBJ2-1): DAMVIQNPRYQVTQFGKPVTLSCSQTLNHNVMYWYQQKSSQAPKLLFHYYDKDFNNEADTPDNFQSRRPNTSFCFLDIRSPGLGDTAMYLCATSRSTQSSYNEQFFGPGTRLTVL.